The 9 T cell receptor beta chains below come from one sample, sequenced in a study of T cell clonality in common variable immunodeficiency. Only in-frame clones appear in the TCRdb table, and some are missing; sequencing was by immunoSEQ multiplex PCR. Sampling found around 57,000 clones, none seen once. The source material was peripheral blood mononuclear cells. These receptors were taken from a person aged 18-70 years in good health.

This clone was seen repeatedly, ten times or more. The read terminates 3 residues before the CDR3 end, so the remaining end is supplied by the germline J gene. The chain has TRBV14 and TRBJ2-4, with TRBD2 as a possible D gene (6 bases). The CDR3 spans 16 residues. The V gene lost 1 base and the J gene lost 8 bases, with 18 bases spanning the gap. In germline, CDR1 is SGHDN, CDR2 FVKESK. The DNA read from the CDR3 is TGTGCCAGCAGCCAAGTGGGGGGAGGCCGAAACGACATT. Its protein is CASSQVGGGRNDI. In full, the CDR3 is CASSQVGGGRNDIQYF.

This clone was observed a handful of times. The CDR3 extends 3 residues past the end of the read, so its final part is completed from the germline J gene. The chain recombines TRBV20-1 with TRBJ2-3; a possible D gene is TRBD1 (6 bases). Germline CDR1 and CDR2: DFQATT and SNEGSKA (reference sequence). V shed 6 bases and J shed 0 bases, with 22 bases lying between them. The CDR3 length is 17 residues. CDR3 DNA, as far as it was read: TGCAGTGCCACGGGTCCGGGACAAGAATCTAGCACAGATACG. Encoded protein: CSATGPGQESSTDT. The entire CDR3 protein reads CSATGPGQESSTDTQYF.

This clone was picked up many times. Read coverage stops 3 residues before the CDR3 terminus; the germline J gene supplies the remainder. The rearrangement joins TRBV5-6 to TRBJ2-5; D is possibly TRBD2 (6 bases). CDR3 length equals 14 residues. Trimming left V 0 bases short and J 2 bases short, with 8 bases between. CDR1 and CDR2 from the germline V gene are SGHDT and YYEEEE. The DNA read from the CDR3 is TGTGCCAGCAGCTTGGTTAGCGGACAAGAGACC. Its translation is CASSLVSGQET. The entire CDR3 protein reads CASSLVSGQETQYF.

By its share, this clone is medium-sized (0.01 to 0.1%). The sequenced fragment ends 3 residues before the CDR3 boundary, so the rest is inferred from the germline J gene. Other DNA sequences of this sample code for an identical CDR3. The chain couples TRBV20-1 to TRBJ2-3; 11 nucleotides agree with TRBD1. The V gene's germline CDR1 is DFQATT and CDR2 SNEGSKA (reference sequence). This CDR3 spans 15 amino acids. The trim removed 3 bases at V and 4 bases at J, leaving 6 bases unmatched. Here the CDR3 reads CSAREGQGESDTQYF. Incomplete CDR3 DNA: TGCAGTGCTAGGGAGGGACAGGGGGAATCAGATACG.

This clone was seen a handful of times. The CDR3 end is not reached by the read, which stops 3 residues before it; the germline J gene fills it in. The chain couples TRBV7-3 to TRBJ2-7; 7 bases map to TRBD1. After removal of 1 base from V and 1 base from J, the junction contained 4 bases not matched to a gene. The germline V gene has CDR1 SGHTA and CDR2 FQGTGA. The CDR3 spans 15 residues. The part of the CDR3 DNA that was read is TGTGCCAGCAGCTTAAGAGGGGGCGCGTCCTACGAG. Encoded protein: CASSLRGGASYE. The complete CDR3 protein is CASSLRGGASYEQYF.

This clone was seen at least ten times. The sequence runs out 3 residues before the end of the CDR3; the remainder is reconstructed from the germline J gene. The chain uses TRBV6-1 and TRBJ1-4, with 9 bases fitting TRBD1. The germline V gene has CDR1 MNHNS and CDR2 SASEGT. This CDR3 spans 14 amino acids. Here the CDR3 reads CASSARTGAGELFF. The part of the CDR3 DNA that was read is TGTGCCAGCAGTGCCCGGACAGGGGCCGGGGAA.

This clone was recorded at least ten times. The DNA ends 3 residues before the CDR3 does, and the rest of the CDR3 is filled in from the germline J gene. The gene calls are TRBV5-6 and TRBJ2-4, with TRBD1 as a possible D gene (6 bases). Trimming shortened V by 1 base and J by 3 bases, and 8 bases separated the two germline ends. There are 14 residues in the CDR3. The germline V gene has CDR1 SGHDT and CDR2 YYEEEE. CDR3 DNA (partial): TGTGCCAGCAGCTTGAGGGGGAACAAAAACATT. This codes for CASSLRGNKNI. The entire CDR3 is CASSLRGNKNIQYF.

This clone was recorded at least ten times. The read gets to within 3 residues of the CDR3 end, and the germline J gene fills in the rest. The chain couples TRBV19 to TRBJ1-5; TRBD1 is a possible D gene (5 bases). The germline CDR1 and CDR2 sequences are LNHDA and SQIVND (reference sequence). Trimming cost V 0 bases and J 4 bases, with 10 bases left between them. CDR3 size: 15 residues. The DNA read from the CDR3 is TGTGCCAGTAGTATAGATGCGGGGGGGAATCAGCCC. Its translation is CASSIDAGGNQP. The whole CDR3 sequence reads CASSIDAGGNQPQHF.

This clone was seen repeatedly, ten times or more. Read data end 3 residues before the CDR3 end; the end is taken from the germline J gene. V gene TRBV5-4 combines with J gene TRBJ2-5, with 9 bases aligning to TRBD2. V lost 1 base to trimming and J lost 5 bases; unmatched junction nucleotides: 9. Germline CDR1 and CDR2: SGHNT and YYREEE (reference sequence). The CDR3 has 16 amino acids. The CDR3 here is CASSLKGGRAMETQYF. The CDR3 DNA, read in part, is TGTGCCAGCAGCTTGAAAGGCGGGAGGGCCATGGAGACC.